The 4 T cell receptor beta chains listed next were all sequenced from one sample in a study of beta chain features in type 1 diabetes. All of the isolated RNA was reverse transcribed, so expressed TCRB transcripts were sequenced. TCRdb's table, derived via immunoSEQ multiplex PCR, lists solely in-frame clones and lacks some. Of about 220,000 clones in the sample, about 11% were seen once. The specimen was central memory CD4+ T cells from blood. Every receptor here comes from a man aged 18 to 29 in good health.

This rearrangement joins TRBV5-6 to TRBJ1-5; 7 bases are a match to TRBD1. The ends lost 2 bases at V and 11 bases at J; junction bases unmatched: 7. The germline gives CDR1 SGHDT, CDR2 YYEEEE. CDR3 length equals 13 residues. CDR3 nucleotide sequence: TGTGCCAGCAGCTTTTACAGGGGTCGGGCCCAGCATTTT. As protein: CASSFYRGRAQHF.

Note on this clone: This likely reflects a read error, since a far larger clone is one base away. This sequence joins TRBV15 and TRBJ1-3; D ambiguous. Germline CDR1 is LNHNV and CDR2 is YYDKDF (reference sequence). This CDR3 is 17 amino acids long. Trimming left V 2 bases short and J 0 bases short, with 14 bases between. CDR3 sequence reads: CATSRCGGLHSGNTIYF. In nucleotides, the CDR3 is TGTGCCACCAGCAGATGTGGCGGACTCCACTCTGGAAACACCATATATTTT.

This clone was seen only a few times. This chain connects TRBV12-5 to TRBJ1-5, with a weak D call TRBD1 (5 bases). From germline, CDR1 is LGHNT and CDR2 FRNRAP. Between the trimmed V and J ends, which lost 8 bases and 7 bases, there was a span of 9 bases. The length of the CDR3 is 11 residues. This CDR3 is CASPGEQPQHF. CDR3 sequence (DNA): TGTGCTAGTCCGGGGGAGCAGCCCCAGCATTTT.

V usage is TRBV5-1 and J usage is TRBJ2-1; 7 nucleotides line up with TRBD2. V trimming: 0 bases; J trimming: 1 base; junction bases outside the gene matches: 7. Germline-derived CDR1 and CDR2 are SGHRS and YFSETQ. The CDR3 covers 17 residues. CDR3 loop: CASSLASGTPSYNEQFF. The CDR3 region has the DNA TGCGCCAGCAGCTTGGCCAGCGGGACCCCTTCCTACAATGAGCAGTTCTTC.